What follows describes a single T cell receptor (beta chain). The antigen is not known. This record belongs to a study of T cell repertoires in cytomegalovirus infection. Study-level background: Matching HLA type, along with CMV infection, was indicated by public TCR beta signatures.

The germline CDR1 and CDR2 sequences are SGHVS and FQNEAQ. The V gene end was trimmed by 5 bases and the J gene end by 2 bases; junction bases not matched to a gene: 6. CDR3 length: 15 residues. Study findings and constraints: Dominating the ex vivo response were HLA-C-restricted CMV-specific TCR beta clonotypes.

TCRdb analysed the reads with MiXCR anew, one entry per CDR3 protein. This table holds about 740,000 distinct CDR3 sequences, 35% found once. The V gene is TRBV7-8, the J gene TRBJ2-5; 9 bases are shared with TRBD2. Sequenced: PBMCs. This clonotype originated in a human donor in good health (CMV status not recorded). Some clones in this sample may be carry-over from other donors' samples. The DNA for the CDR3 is TGTGCCAGCAGCGGCAGACTAGCGGTACAAGAGACCCAGTACTTC. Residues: CASSGRLAVQETQYF.